Listed below are T cell receptor beta chains from one sample, sequenced in a study of shared clonotypes between healthy human individuals. The table came from immunoSEQ multiplex PCR; TCRdb's copy has only in-frame clones and leaves some out. The sample holds some 1,900,000 clones, about 95% seen once. Sequencing was carried out using naive CD8+ T cells sorted from blood. All receptors come from a man aged 18 to 30 in good health. CDR3s include the opening cysteine and the closing phenylalanine or tryptophan. The D gene is left open where the match is weak. Clone size appears in some rows only: once, few, many, or a class for an expanded clone.

size	V	J	D	CDR3	DNA
-	TRBV4-3	TRBJ1-2	-	CASSQDRGGIYGYTF	TGCGCCAGCAGCCAAGACAGGGGTGGAATCTATGGCTACACCTTC
-	TRBV4-1	TRBJ2-7	-	CASSPGLLGYEQYF	TGCGCCAGCAGCCCGGGACTTCTTGGGTACGAGCAGTACTTC
-	TRBV5-4	TRBJ2-2	-	CASSRPASDGTGELFF	TGTGCCAGCAGCCGGCCCGCTAGCGACGGCACCGGGGAGCTGTTTTTT
few	TRBV9	TRBJ1-6	TRBD1	CASSSTGDNSPLHF	TGTGCCAGCAGCTCGACAGGGGATAATTCACCCCTCCACTTT
-	TRBV5-4	TRBJ1-4	-	CASSLSGVRNEKLFF	TGTGCCAGCAGCTTGTCCGGAGTAAGAAATGAAAAACTGTTTTTT
-	TRBV19	TRBJ2-7	-	CASSITGFESYEQYF	TGTGCCAGTAGTATAACAGGTTTTGAATCCTACGAGCAGTACTTC
-	TRBV5-6	TRBJ2-1	-	CASSEGGLQFF	TGTGCCAGCAGCGAAGGGGGTCTCCAGTTCTTC
-	TRBV13	TRBJ1-4	-	CASSPGEGPDNEKLFF	TGTGCCAGCAGCCCAGGAGAGGGCCCTGATAATGAAAAACTGTTTTTT
-	TRBV28	TRBJ2-7	-	CASSITGSGEQYF	TGTGCCAGCAGCATTACAGGGTCGGGCGAGCAGTACTTC
-	TRBV28	TRBJ2-6	TRBD1	CASSYRGQRANVLTF	TGTGCCAGCAGTTACAGGGGGCAGCGGGCCAACGTCCTGACTTTC
once	TRBV19	TRBJ2-7	TRBD1	CASSSGQGITYEQYF	TGTGCCAGTAGTAGCGGACAGGGCATAACCTACGAGCAGTACTTC
-	TRBV27	TRBJ2-5	TRBD2	CASGIAGSETQYF	TGTGCCAGCGGAATAGCGGGGTCGGAGACCCAGTACTTC
-	TRBV7-4	TRBJ2-7	-	CASSRLKAYEQYF	TGTGCCAGCAGCCGCCTCAAAGCCTACGAGCAGTACTTC
-	TRBV6-5	TRBJ1-2	-	CASSSSDGYTF	TGTGCCAGCAGTTCCTCTGACGGCTACACCTTC
-	TRBV28	TRBJ1-1	TRBD1	CASSLERSRDRGPIAEAFF	TGTGCCAGCAGTCTAGAACGGTCCCGGGACAGGGGGCCGATAGCTGAAGCTTTCTTT
-	TRBV11-1	TRBJ2-2	-	CASSFGLTGELFF	TGTGCCAGCAGCTTTGGGTTGACCGGGGAGCTGTTTTTT